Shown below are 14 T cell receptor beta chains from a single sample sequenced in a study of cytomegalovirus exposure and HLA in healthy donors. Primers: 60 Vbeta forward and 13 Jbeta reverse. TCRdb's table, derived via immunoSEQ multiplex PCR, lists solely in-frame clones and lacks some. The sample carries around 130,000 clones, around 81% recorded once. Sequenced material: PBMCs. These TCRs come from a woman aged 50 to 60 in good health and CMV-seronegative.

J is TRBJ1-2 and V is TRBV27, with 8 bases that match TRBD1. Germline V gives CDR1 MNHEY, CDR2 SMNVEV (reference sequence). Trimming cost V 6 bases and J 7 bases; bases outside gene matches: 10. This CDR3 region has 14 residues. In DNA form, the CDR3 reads TGTGCCAGCAGGGCACAGGGGGAGGGGGGTGGCTACACCTTC. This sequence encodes CASRAQGEGGGYTF.

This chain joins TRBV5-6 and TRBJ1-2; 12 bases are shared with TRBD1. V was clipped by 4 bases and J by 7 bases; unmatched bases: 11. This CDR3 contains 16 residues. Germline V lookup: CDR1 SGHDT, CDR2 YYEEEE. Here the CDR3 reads CASSLPGTGGALGYTF. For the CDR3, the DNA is TGTGCCAGCAGCCTGCCCGGGACAGGGGGCGCTCTTGGCTACACCTTC.

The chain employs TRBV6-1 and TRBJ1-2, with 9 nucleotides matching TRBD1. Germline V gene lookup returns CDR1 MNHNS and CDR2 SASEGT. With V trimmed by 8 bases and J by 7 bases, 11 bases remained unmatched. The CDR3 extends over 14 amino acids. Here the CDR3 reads CASLSGQGWSGYTF. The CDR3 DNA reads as TGTGCCAGCCTTTCAGGACAGGGGTGGAGTGGCTACACCTTC.

Here the CDR3 reads CASSFPRGGEQYF. As DNA, the CDR3 is TGCGCCAGCAGCTTCCCGAGAGGTGGCGAGCAGTACTTC. The chain uses TRBV5-1 and TRBJ2-7; D gene unclear. Trimming removed 2 bases from V and 6 bases from J, with 12 bases in between. CDR3 length: 13 amino acids. The germline V gene has CDR1 SGHRS and CDR2 YFSETQ.

CDR3 DNA: TGTGCCAGCAGCTCTCAGGGGAACACTGAAGCTTTCTTT. It is translated as CASSSQGNTEAFF. The chain links TRBV11-3 to TRBJ1-1; D is perhaps TRBD1 (5 bases). Trimming pared 4 bases from V and 1 base from J, leaving 7 bases between. The CDR3 has 13 residues. Looked up from germline, CDR1 is SGHNT and CDR2 is YENEEA.

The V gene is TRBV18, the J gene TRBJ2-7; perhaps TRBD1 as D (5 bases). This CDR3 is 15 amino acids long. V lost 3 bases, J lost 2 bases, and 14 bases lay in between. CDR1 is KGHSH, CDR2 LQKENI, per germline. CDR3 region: CASSPERQGTYEQYF. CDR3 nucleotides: TGTGCCAGCTCACCGGAACGGCAGGGAACCTACGAGCAGTACTTC.

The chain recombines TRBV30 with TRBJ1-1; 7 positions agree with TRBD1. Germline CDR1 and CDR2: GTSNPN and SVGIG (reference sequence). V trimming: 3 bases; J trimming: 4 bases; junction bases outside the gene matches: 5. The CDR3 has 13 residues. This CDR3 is CAWRGTAATEAFF. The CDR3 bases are TGTGCCTGGAGGGGGACAGCCGCCACTGAAGCTTTCTTT.

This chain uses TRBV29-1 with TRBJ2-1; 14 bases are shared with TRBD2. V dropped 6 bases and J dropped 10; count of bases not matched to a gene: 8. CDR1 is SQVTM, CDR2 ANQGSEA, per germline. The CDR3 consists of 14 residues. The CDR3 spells CSVRLAGGPEEQFF. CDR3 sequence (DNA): TGCAGCGTACGACTAGCGGGAGGGCCCGAGGAGCAGTTCTTC.

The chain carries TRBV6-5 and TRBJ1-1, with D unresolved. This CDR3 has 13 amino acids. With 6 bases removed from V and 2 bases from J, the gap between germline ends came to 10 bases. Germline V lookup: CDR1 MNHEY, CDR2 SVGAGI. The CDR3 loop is CASRRNLNTEAFF. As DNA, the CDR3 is TGTGCCAGCAGGCGCAACTTAAACACTGAAGCTTTCTTT.

CDR3 protein: CASTPLSGELFF. As DNA, the CDR3 is TGTGCCAGCACCCCCCTCTCCGGGGAGCTGTTTTTT. The chain joins TRBV7-6 to TRBJ2-2; D unclear. The CDR3 is 12 residues long. Germline lookup yields CDR1 SGHVS and CDR2 FNYEAQ. V lost 7 bases to trimming and J lost 6 bases, with 9 bases between them.

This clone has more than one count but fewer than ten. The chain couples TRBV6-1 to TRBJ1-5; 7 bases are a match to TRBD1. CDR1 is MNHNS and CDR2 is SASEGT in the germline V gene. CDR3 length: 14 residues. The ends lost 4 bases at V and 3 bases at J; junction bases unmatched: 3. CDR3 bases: TGTGCCAGCAGTGGCCAGGGGGTCAATCAGCCCCAGCATTTT. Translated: CASSGQGVNQPQHF.

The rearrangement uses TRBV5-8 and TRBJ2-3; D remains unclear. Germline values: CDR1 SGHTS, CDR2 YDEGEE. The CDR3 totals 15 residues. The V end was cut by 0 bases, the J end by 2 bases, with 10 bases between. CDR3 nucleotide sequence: TGTGCCAGCAGCTTGGATAGCCGAGTCACAGATACGCAGTATTTT. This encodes CASSLDSRVTDTQYF.

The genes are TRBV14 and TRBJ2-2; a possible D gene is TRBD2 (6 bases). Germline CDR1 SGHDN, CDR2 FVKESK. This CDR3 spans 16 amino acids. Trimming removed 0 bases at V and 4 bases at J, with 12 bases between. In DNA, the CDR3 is TGTGCCAGCAGCCAAGATTTGGGACTTTTCACCGGGGAGCTGTTTTTT. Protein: CASSQDLGLFTGELFF.

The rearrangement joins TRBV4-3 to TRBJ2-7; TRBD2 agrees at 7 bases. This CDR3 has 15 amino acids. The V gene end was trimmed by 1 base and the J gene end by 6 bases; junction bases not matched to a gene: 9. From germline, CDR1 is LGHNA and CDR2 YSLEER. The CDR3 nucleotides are TGCGCCAGCAGCCAAGCCTGGGGAGGGGTGGGCGAGCAGTACTTC. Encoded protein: CASSQAWGGVGEQYF.